Following are 13 T cell receptor beta chains from one sample sequenced in a study of blood T cell repertoires in COVID-19. Only in-frame clones appear in the TCRdb table, and some are missing; sequencing was by immunoSEQ multiplex PCR. This repertoire shows about 83,000 clones, about 82% found once; its top ten account for about 16%. Sequences were obtained from peripheral blood. These receptors all come from a woman older than 75 with acute or convalescent COVID-19.

The rearrangement links TRBV4-3 to TRBJ2-2; D is possibly TRBD2 (6 bases). V was cut by 2 bases and J by 0 bases, with 13 bases left in between. The CDR3 contains 17 residues. Germline loops: CDR1 LGHNA, CDR2 YSLEER. The CDR3 bases are TGCGCCAGCAGCCAAACCGCGGGACTCGCGAACACCGGGGAGCTGTTTTTT. Amino acid sequence: CASSQTAGLANTGELFF.

This chain links TRBV2 with TRBJ1-5; weak D call: TRBD1 (5 bases). The V end lost 6 bases, the J end lost 3 bases, and 18 bases lay between the germline ends. The CDR3 has 16 residues. The germline gives CDR1 SNHLY, CDR2 FYNNEI. The CDR3 loop reads CASRAQETKINQPQHF. The DNA of the CDR3 is TGTGCCAGCAGAGCACAGGAGACGAAAATCAATCAGCCCCAGCATTTT.

This clone has more than one count but fewer than ten. The rearrangement uses TRBV19 and TRBJ2-7; TRBD1 matches at 7 bases. Germline-derived CDR1 and CDR2 are LNHDA and SQIVND (reference sequence). The CDR3 sequence is 15 residues long. Trimming at V came to 1 base and at J to 8 bases, leaving 11 bases not matched to a gene. This CDR3 is CASSIGNPDRVQQYF. The CDR3 DNA sequence: TGTGCCAGTAGTATAGGTAACCCAGACAGGGTTCAGCAGTACTTC.

The genes are TRBV14 and TRBJ1-2; D is perhaps TRBD1 (6 bases). In germline, CDR1 is SGHDN, CDR2 FVKESK. Deletions cut 4 bases from V and 12 bases from J, with 21 bases between. CDR3 length equals 14 residues. The CDR3 DNA follows: TGTGCCAGCAGCCGGGATCTCGGGTTAGGGGGACACACCTTC. It translates to CASSRDLGLGGHTF.

V and J are TRBV5-6 and TRBJ2-1; TRBD1 matches at 9 bases. The germline gives CDR1 SGHDT, CDR2 YYEEEE. This CDR3 region has 16 residues. With V trimmed by 4 bases and J by 5 bases, 10 bases remained unmatched. CDR3 region: CASSPIGTGNHNEQFF. The DNA of the CDR3 is TGTGCCAGCAGCCCAATCGGGACAGGGAACCACAATGAGCAGTTCTTC.

This clone came up once. J is TRBJ2-7 and V is TRBV4-2; D gene unclear. The CDR3 has 13 amino acids. Germline V gene lookup returns CDR1 LGHNA and CDR2 YNFKEQ. V gave up 0 bases and J gave up 4 bases, with 7 bases separating them. CDR3 sequence: CASSQDLEYEQYF. The CDR3 nucleotides read TGTGCCAGCAGCCAAGATCTAGAGTACGAGCAGTACTTC.

This chain connects TRBV4-2 to TRBJ2-6, with a weak D call TRBD1 (6 bases). V was shortened by 5 bases and J by 2 bases, with 10 bases between the two germline ends. The CDR3 contains 15 residues. Per the germline V gene, CDR1 is LGHNA and CDR2 is YNFKEQ. The CDR3 is CASSGTGTGANVLTF. CDR3 in DNA: TGTGCCAGCAGCGGTACAGGGACTGGGGCCAACGTCCTGACTTTC.

In its sample, this clone was seen once. The V and J genes are TRBV9 and TRBJ2-2; the D gene is possibly TRBD1 (6 bases). The CDR3 extends over 16 amino acids. The V end lost 0 bases, the J end lost 3 bases, and 12 bases lay between the germline ends. Germline V gene data show CDR1 as SGDLS and CDR2 as YYNGEE. The CDR3 region is CASSVVGRGDTGELFF. The CDR3 region has the DNA TGTGCCAGCAGCGTAGTGGGCAGGGGTGACACCGGGGAGCTGTTTTTT.

The rearrangement links TRBV5-4 to TRBJ1-2, with D possibly matching TRBD1 (5 bases). This CDR3 is built from 13 residues. V shed 1 base and J shed 7 bases, with 11 bases lying between them. Germline V gives CDR1 SGHNT, CDR2 YYREEE (reference sequence). DNA for the CDR3: TGTGCCAGCAGCTTGTTCAGGGACTCTGGCTACACCTTC. This sequence encodes CASSLFRDSGYTF.

The V and J genes are TRBV6-6 and TRBJ1-5; no clear D. There are 11 residues in the CDR3. Germline CDR1 and CDR2: MNHNY and SVGAGI (reference sequence). V was trimmed by 4 bases and J by 9 bases, leaving 7 bases between them. CDR3: CASSSASPQHF. Here the CDR3 DNA reads TGTGCCAGCAGTTCCGCGTCGCCCCAGCATTTT.

A single count supports this clone. The chain recombines TRBV19 with TRBJ2-6; the D gene is possibly TRBD1 (6 bases). The CDR3 consists of 17 residues. Trimming removed 4 bases from V and 2 bases from J, with 15 bases in between. Germline V gene data show CDR1 as LNHDA and CDR2 as SQIVND (reference sequence). The CDR3 here is CASSSRQGTTGANVLTF. The CDR3 DNA follows: TGTGCCAGTAGTAGTCGTCAGGGGACCACTGGGGCCAACGTCCTGACTTTC.

V gene TRBV3-1 (or the pseudogene TRBV3-2) combines with J gene TRBJ2-2, with TRBD2 as a possible D gene (6 bases). Per the germline V gene, CDR1 is LGHDT and CDR2 is YNNKEL (reference sequence). The germline V and J ends were trimmed by 1 base and 7 bases, with 13 bases remaining between them. This CDR3 is 15 amino acids long. The CDR3: CASSQGRTGDGELFF. Here the CDR3 DNA reads TGTGCCAGCAGCCAAGGTAGAACGGGGGACGGGGAGCTGTTTTTT.

The gene calls are TRBV10-1 and TRBJ2-1, with 7 bases that match TRBD1. The ends lost 4 bases at V and 5 bases at J; junction bases unmatched: 5. CDR3 length equals 14 residues. Germline V gives CDR1 WNHNN, CDR2 SYGVQD (reference sequence). This chain's CDR3 is CASSALDRNNEQFF. The DNA of the CDR3 is TGCGCCAGCAGTGCCCTGGACAGGAACAATGAGCAGTTCTTC.